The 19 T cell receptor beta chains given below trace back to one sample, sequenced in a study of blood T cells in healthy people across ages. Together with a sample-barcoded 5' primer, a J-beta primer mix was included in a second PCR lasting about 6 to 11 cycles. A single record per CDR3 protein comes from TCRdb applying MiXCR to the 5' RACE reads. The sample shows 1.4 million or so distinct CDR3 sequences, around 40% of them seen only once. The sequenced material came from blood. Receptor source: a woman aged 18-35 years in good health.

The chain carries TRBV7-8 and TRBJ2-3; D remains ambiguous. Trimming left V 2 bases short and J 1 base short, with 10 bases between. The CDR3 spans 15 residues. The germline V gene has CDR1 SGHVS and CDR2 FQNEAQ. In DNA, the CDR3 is TGTGCCAGCAGCTTATCCCGGGTCCGCACAGATACGCAGTATTTT. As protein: CASSLSRVRTDTQYF. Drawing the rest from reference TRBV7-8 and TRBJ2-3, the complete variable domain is GAGVSQSPRYKVAKRGQDVALRCDPISGHVSLFWYQQALGQGPEFLTYFQNEAQLDKSGLPSDRFFAERPEGSVSTLKIQRTQQEDSAVYLCASSLSRVRTDTQYFGPGTRLTVL.

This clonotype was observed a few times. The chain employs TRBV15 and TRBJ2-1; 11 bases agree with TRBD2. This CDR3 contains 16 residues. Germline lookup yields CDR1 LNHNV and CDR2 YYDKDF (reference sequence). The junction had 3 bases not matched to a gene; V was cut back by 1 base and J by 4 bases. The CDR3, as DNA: TGTGCCACCAGCAGAGCTGGGACTAGCGGATACAATGAGCAGTTCTTC. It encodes CATSRAGTSGYNEQFF.

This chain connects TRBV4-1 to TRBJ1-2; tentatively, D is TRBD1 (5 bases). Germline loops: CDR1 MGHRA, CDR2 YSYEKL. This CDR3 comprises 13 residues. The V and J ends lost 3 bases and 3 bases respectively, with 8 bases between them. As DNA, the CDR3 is TGCGCCAGCAGCCATATGGGACACTATGGCTACACCTTC. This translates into CASSHMGHYGYTF.

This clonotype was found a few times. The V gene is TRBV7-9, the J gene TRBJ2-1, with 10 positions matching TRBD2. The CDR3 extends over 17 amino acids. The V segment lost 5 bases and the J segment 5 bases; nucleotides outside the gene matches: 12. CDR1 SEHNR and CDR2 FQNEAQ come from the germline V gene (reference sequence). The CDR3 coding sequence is TGTGCCAGCAGCCGAGGGGGGTCTAGCGGGAGTGACAATGAGCAGTTCTTC. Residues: CASSRGGSSGSDNEQFF.

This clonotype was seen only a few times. The CDR3 nucleotides are TGTGCCAGCAGGGTGGCAGGCCAATCCTACGAGCAGTACTTC. Translating gives CASRVAGQSYEQYF. V usage is TRBV13 and J usage is TRBJ2-7; no clear D gene. Germline V gives CDR1 PRHDT, CDR2 FYEKMQ (reference sequence). CDR3 length: 14 amino acids. Trimming pared 6 bases from V and 1 base from J, leaving 13 bases between.

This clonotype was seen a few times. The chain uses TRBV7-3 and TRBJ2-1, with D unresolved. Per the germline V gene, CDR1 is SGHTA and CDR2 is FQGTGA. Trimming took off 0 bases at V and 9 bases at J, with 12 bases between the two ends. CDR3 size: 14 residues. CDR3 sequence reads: CASSLTGFFSEQFF. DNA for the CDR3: TGTGCCAGCAGCTTAACGGGGTTCTTTAGTGAGCAGTTCTTC.

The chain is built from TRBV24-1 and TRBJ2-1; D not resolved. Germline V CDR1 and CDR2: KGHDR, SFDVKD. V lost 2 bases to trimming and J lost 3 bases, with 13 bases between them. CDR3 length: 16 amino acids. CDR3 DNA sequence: TGTGCCACCAGTGATTATGGCGGAACGATCTACAATGAGCAGTTCTTC. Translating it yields CATSDYGGTIYNEQFF.

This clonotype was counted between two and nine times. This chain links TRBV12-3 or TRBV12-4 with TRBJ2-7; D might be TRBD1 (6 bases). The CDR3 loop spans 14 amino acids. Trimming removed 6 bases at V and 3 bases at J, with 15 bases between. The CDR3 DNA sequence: TGTGCCAGCAGCGGTGGGACACTCATCTACGAGCAGTACTTC. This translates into CASSGGTLIYEQYF.

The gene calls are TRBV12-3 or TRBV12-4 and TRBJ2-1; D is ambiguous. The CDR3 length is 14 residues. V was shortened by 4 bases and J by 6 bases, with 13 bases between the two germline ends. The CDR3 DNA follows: TGTGCCAGCAGTTCTCTTGTACCCTTCAATGAGCAGTTCTTC. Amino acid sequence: CASSSLVPFNEQFF.

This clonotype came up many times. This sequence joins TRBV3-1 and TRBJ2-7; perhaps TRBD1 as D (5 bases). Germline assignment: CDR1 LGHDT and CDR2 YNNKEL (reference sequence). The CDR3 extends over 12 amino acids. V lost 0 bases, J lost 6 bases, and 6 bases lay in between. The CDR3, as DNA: TGTGCCAGCAGCCAAGACCAGGGCGAGCAGTACTTC. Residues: CASSQDQGEQYF.

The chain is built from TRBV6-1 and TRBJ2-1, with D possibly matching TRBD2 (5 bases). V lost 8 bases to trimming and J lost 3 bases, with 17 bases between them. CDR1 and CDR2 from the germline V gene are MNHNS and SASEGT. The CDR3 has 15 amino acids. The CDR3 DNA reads TGTGCCAGCCCGGGGAGCCACCAAGTCTACAATGAGCAGTTCTTC. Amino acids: CASPGSHQVYNEQFF.

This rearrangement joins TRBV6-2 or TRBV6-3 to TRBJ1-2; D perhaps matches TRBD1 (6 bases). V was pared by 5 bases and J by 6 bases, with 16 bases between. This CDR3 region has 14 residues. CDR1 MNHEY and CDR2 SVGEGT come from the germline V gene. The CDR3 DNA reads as TGTGCCAGCAGTCCACCGGACAGTCTGGATGGCTACACCTTC. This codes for CASSPPDSLDGYTF.

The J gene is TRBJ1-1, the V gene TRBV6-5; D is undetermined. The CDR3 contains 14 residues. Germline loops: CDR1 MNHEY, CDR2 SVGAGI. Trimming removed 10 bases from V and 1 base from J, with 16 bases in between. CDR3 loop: CATKYLTKNTEAFF. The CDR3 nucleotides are TGTGCCACCAAATACTTGACAAAGAACACTGAAGCTTTCTTT.

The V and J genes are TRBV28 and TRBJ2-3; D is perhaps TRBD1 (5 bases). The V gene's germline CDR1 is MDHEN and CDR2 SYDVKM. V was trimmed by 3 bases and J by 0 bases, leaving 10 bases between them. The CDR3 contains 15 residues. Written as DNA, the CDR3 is TGTGCCAGCAGTTTCCGACAGCGTAGCACAGATACGCAGTATTTT. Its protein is CASSFRQRSTDTQYF.

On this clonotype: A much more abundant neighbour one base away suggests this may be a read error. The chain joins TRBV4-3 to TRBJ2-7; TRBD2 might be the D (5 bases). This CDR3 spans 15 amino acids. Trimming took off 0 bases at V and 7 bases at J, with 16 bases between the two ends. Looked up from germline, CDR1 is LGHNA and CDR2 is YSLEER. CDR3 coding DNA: TGCGCCAGCAGCCAAGAAGCGGATCCCTACAATGAGCAGTACTTC. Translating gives CASSQEADPYNEQYF.

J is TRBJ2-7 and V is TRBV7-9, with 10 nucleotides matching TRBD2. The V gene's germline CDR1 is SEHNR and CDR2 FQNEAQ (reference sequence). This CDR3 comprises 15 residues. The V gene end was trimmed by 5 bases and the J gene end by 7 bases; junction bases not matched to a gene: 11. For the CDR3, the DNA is TGTGCCAGCAGCCGGAGCGGGGGGGTATACAATGAGCAGTACTTC. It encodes CASSRSGGVYNEQYF.

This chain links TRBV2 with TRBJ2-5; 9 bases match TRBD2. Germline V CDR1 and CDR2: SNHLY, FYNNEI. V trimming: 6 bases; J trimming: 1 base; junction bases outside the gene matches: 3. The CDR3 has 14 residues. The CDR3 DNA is TGTGCCAGCAGGCCGGGACTAGCCCAAGAGACCCAGTACTTC. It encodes CASRPGLAQETQYF. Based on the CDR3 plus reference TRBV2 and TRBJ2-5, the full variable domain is EPEVTQTPSHQVTQMGQEVILRCVPISNHLYFYWYRQILGQKVEFLVSFYNNEISEKSEIFDDQFSVERPDGSNFTLKIRSTKLEDSAMYFCASRPGLAQETQYFGPGTRLLVL.

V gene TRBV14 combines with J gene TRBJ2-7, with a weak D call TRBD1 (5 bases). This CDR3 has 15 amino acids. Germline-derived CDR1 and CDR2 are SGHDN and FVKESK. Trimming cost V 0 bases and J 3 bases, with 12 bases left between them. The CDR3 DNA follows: TGTGCCAGCAGCCAAGATTCGTACAGGAACTACGAGCAGTACTTC. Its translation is CASSQDSYRNYEQYF. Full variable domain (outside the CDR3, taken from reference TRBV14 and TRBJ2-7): EAGVTQFPSHSVIEKGQTVTLRCDPISGHDNLYWYRRVMGKEIKFLLHFVKESKQDESGMPNNRFLAERTGGTYSTLKVQPAELEDSGVYFCASSQDSYRNYEQYFGPGTRLTVT.

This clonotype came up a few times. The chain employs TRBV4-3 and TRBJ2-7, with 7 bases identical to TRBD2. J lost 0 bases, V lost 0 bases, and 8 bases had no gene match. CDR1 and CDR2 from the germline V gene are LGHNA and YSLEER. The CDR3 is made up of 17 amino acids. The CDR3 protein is CASSQEITGRSSYEQYF. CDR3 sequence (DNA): TGCGCCAGCAGCCAAGAAATTACCGGGAGGTCCTCCTACGAGCAGTACTTC.